A selection of T cell receptor beta chains follows, all from one sample in a study of blood T cell repertoires in COVID-19. Clones were sequenced by immunoSEQ multiplex PCR, and TCRdb holds only the in-frame ones, with some missing. This sample has approximately 5,000 clones, with approximately 84% found just once. Material: peripheral blood. Source of these receptors: a human donor in a cohort sampled during active COVID-19. CDR3s include the opening cysteine and the closing phenylalanine or tryptophan. Fields, in order: clone size, V gene, D gene, J gene, CDR3 DNA, CDR3 protein. The D gene is left open where the match is weak. Size is stated for part of the rows, as once, few or many counts, or as a class when the clone is expanded.

>NA|TRBV6-7|NA|TRBJ2-7
TGTGCCAGCAGTTACCCCAGGACCCGCCTCGGGGTCGACGAGCAGTACTTC
CASSYPRTRLGVDEQYF
>NA|TRBV15|NA|TRBJ2-4
TGTGCCACCAGCAGTGGAAGGGGGGGAAGACTAGCCAAAAACATTCAGTACTTC
CATSSGRGGRLAKNIQYF
>NA|TRBV7-2|TRBD2|TRBJ2-3
TGTGCCAGCAGCCCCCCCCTAGCGGGATATGGGGATACGCAGTATTTT
CASSPPLAGYGDTQYF
>NA|TRBV6-5|NA|TRBJ2-7
TGTGCCAGCAGTTACTCTTCCGGGAGCTCCTACGAGCAGTACTTC
CASSYSSGSSYEQYF
>NA|TRBV6-5|NA|TRBJ1-2
TGTGCCAGCAGTCGCGAGGGGGGGAACTATGGCTACACCTTC
CASSREGGNYGYTF
>once|TRBV24-1|NA|TRBJ2-3
TGTGCCACCAGTGATCCTAGCGCCAGCATCACAGATACGCAGTATTTT
CATSDPSASITDTQYF
>NA|TRBV3-1/TRBV3-2|TRBD1|TRBJ2-1
TGTGCCAGCAGCCAAGATGGAAGGTGGACAGGGTCGGCAGGGGGATACAATGAGCAGTTCTTC
CASSQDGRWTGSAGGYNEQFF
>NA|TRBV13|TRBD2|TRBJ2-1
TGTGCCAGCAGCCCCCCGACTAGCGGGAAATTAAATGAGCAGTTCTTC
CASSPPTSGKLNEQFF
>NA|TRBV28|NA|TRBJ1-1
TGTGCCAGCAGTTTATCAGGGCAGGGAACTGAAGCTTTCTTT
CASSLSGQGTEAFF
>NA|TRBV6-2/TRBV6-3|NA|TRBJ2-1
TGTGCCAGCAGTTACTCTCCATACAATGAGCAGTTCTTC
CASSYSPYNEQFF
>NA|TRBV3-1/TRBV3-2|TRBD1|TRBJ1-6
TGTGCCAGCAGCCAACGGCAGGGGGCAGATTCACCCCTCCACTTT
CASSQRQGADSPLHF
>few|TRBV30|TRBD2|TRBJ2-3
TGTGCCTGGAGTGTGCCGAGTAGCGGGAGGGAGGCAGATACGCAGTATTTT
CAWSVPSSGREADTQYF
>NA|TRBV19|NA|TRBJ2-2
TGTGCCAGTAGTATGGGACTCACGAACACCGGGGAGCTGTTTTTT
CASSMGLTNTGELFF
>NA|TRBV2|NA|TRBJ2-2
TGTGCCAGCAGGGCGCCGAGCGCCGGGGAGCTGTTTTTT
CASRAPSAGELFF
>NA|TRBV7-9|NA|TRBJ1-6
TGTGCCAGCAGTCCCGACAGTAATAATTCACCCCTCCACTTT
CASSPDSNNSPLHF
>NA|TRBV7-3|NA|TRBJ2-1
TGTGCCAGCAGCTTAACTGGATTAAGGGGTACGCAGTTCTTC
CASSLTGLRGTQFF
>NA|TRBV28|NA|TRBJ1-1
TGTGCCAGCAGCACCCTCGGGGGGGTAACTGAAGCTTTCTTT
CASSTLGGVTEAFF
>NA|TRBV7-8|NA|TRBJ2-7
TGTGCCAGCAGCTCTAGCCGTAGCTCCTACGAGCAGTACTTC
CASSSSRSSYEQYF
>NA|TRBV25-1|NA|TRBJ2-5
TGTGCCAGCAGTGAATACGAGGGATTCGGGACCCAGTACTTC
CASSEYEGFGTQYF
>NA|TRBV18|NA|TRBJ1-4
TGTGCCAGCTCACCACAAGGGGCGTCTAATGAAAAACTGTTTTTT
CASSPQGASNEKLFF
>NA|TRBV7-9|NA|TRBJ1-5
TGTGCCAGCAGCTCAACCAGGGGACCCAATCAGCCCCAGCATTTT
CASSSTRGPNQPQHF
>once|TRBV21-1|NA|TRBJ1-5
TGTGCCAGCAGCCCAAAGGTGGGACAGTCCCGGCGGGGCAATCAGCCCCAGCATTTT
CASSPKVGQSRRGNQPQHF
>NA|TRBV6-2/TRBV6-3|TRBD2|TRBJ2-7
TGTGCCAGCAGTTACCCCTCGCTAGCGGGCTCCTACGAGCAGTACTTC
CASSYPSLAGSYEQYF
>NA|TRBV6-5|TRBD1|TRBJ2-2
TGTGCCAGCAGTTACCAGGGGGCGCGCACCGGGGAGCTGTTTTTT
CASSYQGARTGELFF
>NA|TRBV19|NA|TRBJ2-2
TGTGCCAGTAGTCCCGCTCCTAGGACCGGGGAGCTGTTTTTT
CASSPAPRTGELFF
>NA|TRBV4-1|TRBD2|TRBJ2-7
TGCGCCAGCAGCCAAGGGCCTTTAGCGGGAGTAACCGAGCAGTACTTC
CASSQGPLAGVTEQYF
>NA|TRBV30|NA|TRBJ1-3
TGTGCCTGGAGCCTAGGGCAGGGGAAAGGTGGAAACACCATATATTTT
CAWSLGQGKGGNTIYF
>NA|TRBV24-1|NA|TRBJ2-1
TGTGCCACCAGTGACGCGACAGACTACAATGAGCAGTTCTTC
CATSDATDYNEQFF
>NA|TRBV3-1/TRBV3-2|TRBD1|TRBJ2-7
TGTGCCAGCAGCCAAAGGACAGGGGCCTACGAGCAGTACTTC
CASSQRTGAYEQYF
>NA|TRBV6-1|NA|TRBJ1-1
TGTGCCAGCAGTGAAGCCCTAACTTCCGAAGCTTTCTTT
CASSEALTSEAFF
>NA|TRBV7-2|TRBD2|TRBJ2-3
TGTGCCAGCAGCTTAGGACTAGCGGGAGGTTGGGGCACAGATACGCAGTATTTT
CASSLGLAGGWGTDTQYF
>NA|TRBV14|NA|TRBJ2-3
TGTGCCAGCAGCCAGTTGACTAACACAGATACGCAGTATTTT
CASSQLTNTDTQYF
>NA|TRBV15|TRBD1|TRBJ1-1
TGTGCCACCAGCACGAGGGGGCTCACTGAAGCTTTCTTT
CATSTRGLTEAFF
>once|TRBV28|NA|TRBJ1-6
TGTGCCAGCAGCGCCCTAGGCCAGTCCGACGTTTATAATTCACCCCTCCACTTT
CASSALGQSDVYNSPLHF
>NA|TRBV2|TRBD1|TRBJ1-6
TGTGCCAGCAGTCCTAAATGGGGACAGGGTTTTTCACCCCTCCACTTT
CASSPKWGQGFSPLHF
>NA|TRBV10-3|TRBD1|TRBJ1-2
TGTGCCATCAGAACGGGACAGGGGGTATCTAACTATGGCTACACCTTC
CAIRTGQGVSNYGYTF
>NA|TRBV7-9|TRBD2|TRBJ2-5
TGTGCCAGCAGCCCCCCGGGACTAGCGGGTCTCCGCCAGTACTTC
CASSPPGLAGLRQYF
>NA|TRBV19|NA|TRBJ1-5
TGTGCCAGTACCCAAAAAAATCAGCCCCAGCATTTT
CASTQKNQPQHF
>NA|TRBV12-3/TRBV12-4|NA|TRBJ1-1
TGTGCCAGCAGTTTGGGAGGGAATACTGAAGCTTTCTTT
CASSLGGNTEAFF
>NA|TRBV19|TRBD1|TRBJ2-7
TGTGCCAGTAGTATGGGCCTAGACAGGGAACAGTACTTC
CASSMGLDREQYF
>NA|TRBV19|TRBD1|TRBJ1-5
TGTGCCAGTACCCCGGACAGGGTAGGAAGCAATCAGCCCCAGCATTTT
CASTPDRVGSNQPQHF
>NA|TRBV3-1/TRBV3-2|NA|TRBJ1-1
TGTGCCAGCAGCCAGGGGGCGCCCACTGAAGCTTTCTTT
CASSQGAPTEAFF
>NA|TRBV9|NA|TRBJ1-6
TGTGCCAGCAGCGTAGCTCAGGGCATTAATTCACCCCTCCACTTT
CASSVAQGINSPLHF
>NA|TRBV2|TRBD2|TRBJ2-5
TGTGCCAGCAGTGGAGTAGCGGGAGCGGAGACCCAGTACTTC
CASSGVAGAETQYF
>few|TRBV18|NA|TRBJ2-2
TGTGCCAGCTCAACCCCACAGGGCACCGGGGAGCTGTTTTTT
CASSTPQGTGELFF
>NA|TRBV10-3|TRBD1|TRBJ1-3
TGTGCCGTCACCGGGACAGGCGTTAGGACCATATATTTT
CAVTGTGVRTIYF
>few|TRBV23-1|TRBD1|TRBJ1-2
TGCGCCAGCAGTCATCCGGGACAGGGAAGGTACACCTTC
CASSHPGQGRYTF
>NA|TRBV28|TRBD2|TRBJ2-1
TGTGCCAGCAGTCCTAGCGGGAGCCGGTACAATGAGCAGTTCTTC
CASSPSGSRYNEQFF